Each of the 6 T cell receptor beta chains below was sequenced from the same sample in a study of cytomegalovirus exposure and HLA in healthy donors. Primers for the PCR totalled 60 Vbeta and 13 Jbeta. Only in-frame clones appear in the TCRdb table, and some are missing; sequencing was by immunoSEQ multiplex PCR. The data contain about 210,000 clones, about 80% of them seen just once; the ten biggest clones take up 6%. The sequencing sample was made of PBMCs. The receptors here all came from a man aged 40-55 years in good health and CMV-seropositive.

In this sample, this clone turned up a few times. The V gene is TRBV11-2, the J gene TRBJ2-2; the match to TRBD2 covers 10 bases. The CDR3 runs to 18 residues. Germline values: CDR1 SGHAT, CDR2 FQNNGV. J gave up 0 bases and V 1 base, and 5 bases lay outside the gene matches. CDR3 residues: CASSLGTSGISNTGELFF. Here the CDR3 DNA reads TGTGCCAGCAGCTTAGGGACTAGCGGCATATCGAACACCGGGGAGCTGTTTTTT.

The V call is TRBV14, the J call TRBJ2-1; 13 bases match TRBD2. Trimming at V came to 4 bases and at J to 0 bases, leaving 6 bases not matched to a gene. Germline lookup yields CDR1 SGHDN and CDR2 FVKESK. CDR3 length: 18 residues. The DNA for the CDR3 is TGTGCCAGCAGCCTAAGACTAGCGGGAGGCTCCTCCTACAATGAGCAGTTCTTC. The encoded protein is CASSLRLAGGSSYNEQFF. Full variable domain (rest looked up from reference TRBV14 and TRBJ2-1): EAGVTQFPSHSVIEKGQTVTLRCDPISGHDNLYWYRRVMGKEIKFLLHFVKESKQDESGMPNNRFLAERTGGTYSTLKVQPAELEDSGVYFCASSLRLAGGSSYNEQFFGPGTRLTVL.

This chain joins TRBV2 and TRBJ2-4; no reliable D call. In germline, CDR1 is SNHLY, CDR2 FYNNEI. The V end lost 1 base, the J end lost 3 bases, and 10 bases lay between the germline ends. This CDR3 contains 15 residues. CDR3 nucleotides: TGTGCCAGCAGTGAAGGGGCGCTTGGCAAAAACATTCAGTACTTC. Protein product: CASSEGALGKNIQYF.

CDR3 DNA: TGTGCCAGCAGTTTACGGACAGCTATATACAATGAGCAGTTCTTC. It translates to CASSLRTAIYNEQFF. J is TRBJ2-1 and V is TRBV27; D possibly corresponds to TRBD1 (6 bases). Germline CDR1 MNHEY, CDR2 SMNVEV (reference sequence). The CDR3 covers 15 residues. V was shortened by 2 bases and J by 4 bases, with 12 bases between the two germline ends.

The count of this clone is one. The chain carries TRBV19 and TRBJ2-4; 9 bases are shared with TRBD1. There are 13 residues in the CDR3. After removal of 9 bases from V and 8 bases from J, the junction contained 8 bases not matched to a gene. Germline values: CDR1 LNHDA, CDR2 SQIVND (reference sequence). In DNA form, the CDR3 reads TGTGCCAGCCAGACAGGGGGTGTGGACATTCAGTACTTC. As protein: CASQTGGVDIQYF.

The chain recombines TRBV7-9 with TRBJ1-5; no reliable D call. There are 12 residues in the CDR3. Germline V gene data show CDR1 as SEHNR and CDR2 as FQNEAQ (reference sequence). Trimming took off 6 bases at V and 7 bases at J, with 10 bases between the two ends. The CDR3 sequence: CASSSFVQPQHF. The CDR3, as DNA: TGTGCCAGCAGTTCCTTCGTCCAGCCCCAGCATTTT.